The 25 T cell receptor beta chains in this list originate from one sample, sequenced in a study of beta chain features in type 1 diabetes. Since all of the isolated RNA was reverse transcribed, expressed TCRB transcripts were what got sequenced. Clones were read by immunoSEQ multiplex PCR, and TCRdb kept only the in-frame ones, dropping some. The sample lists 450,000 to 550,000 clones, 30% occurring once. The specimen was naive CD4+ T cells from blood. These receptor sequences come from a man younger than 35 in good health.

This clone was seen more than once but under ten times. The chain has TRBV7-2 and TRBJ1-1; the match to TRBD1 covers 8 bases. The CDR3 sequence is 15 residues long. The trim removed 5 bases at V and 4 bases at J, leaving 9 bases unmatched. The germline V gene encodes CDR1 SGHTA and CDR2 FQGNSA. The CDR3 reads CASSPPDRVGTEAFF. The CDR3 DNA reads as TGTGCCAGCAGCCCGCCGGACAGGGTTGGCACTGAAGCTTTCTTT.

There are a few counts of this clone. The V gene is TRBV30, the J gene TRBJ1-2, with a tentative D call TRBD1 (5 bases). This CDR3 is built from 13 residues. CDR1 and CDR2 (germline): GTSNPN, SVGIG (reference sequence). V lost 4 bases, J lost 2 bases, and 11 bases lay in between. CDR3 region: CAWTPDTNYGYTF. For the CDR3, the DNA is TGTGCCTGGACCCCGGACACCAACTATGGCTACACCTTC.

Only a few counts were recorded for this clone. This chain joins TRBV4-3 and TRBJ2-3, with D maybe TRBD1 (6 bases). The CDR3 totals 15 residues. V was cut by 0 bases and J by 5 bases, with 12 bases left in between. Germline V CDR1 and CDR2: LGHNA, YSLEER. Here the CDR3 DNA reads TGCGCCAGCAGCCAAGATGTGACCAGGGGAGATACGCAGTATTTT. This gives the protein CASSQDVTRGDTQYF.

This clone showed up just a few times. J is TRBJ1-1 and V is TRBV29-1, with a tentative D call TRBD1 (5 bases). CDR3 length: 13 residues. Germline lookup yields CDR1 SQVTM and CDR2 ANQGSEA. Trimming cost V 6 bases and J 5 bases, with 16 bases left between them. The CDR3 sequence: CSVLRWDGTEAFF. Written as DNA, the CDR3 is TGCAGCGTCCTCCGCTGGGACGGGACTGAAGCTTTCTTT.

This sequence joins TRBV10-3 and TRBJ2-2, with 8 bases aligning to TRBD1. The CDR3 runs 14 residues. The V segment lost 4 bases and the J segment 7 bases; nucleotides outside the gene matches: 5. Germline CDR1 is ENHRY and CDR2 is SYGVKD. The CDR3 region has the DNA TGTGCCATCAGTGGACAGGGGTTGATCGGGGAGCTGTTTTTT. It specifies CAISGQGLIGELFF.

This clone was counted between two and nine times. The chain carries TRBV30 and TRBJ1-2; no firm D call. The CDR3 has 12 residues. The ends were cut back, 5 bases at V and 1 base at J, with 8 bases in the middle. Germline-derived CDR1 and CDR2 are GTSNPN and SVGIG (reference sequence). As DNA, the CDR3 is TGTGCCTGGCAGCGACTTAACTATGGCTACACCTTC. It translates to CAWQRLNYGYTF.

The genes are TRBV19 and TRBJ2-5; D is undetermined. V was trimmed by 0 bases and J by 5 bases, leaving 10 bases between them. The CDR3 has 14 amino acids. In germline, CDR1 is LNHDA, CDR2 SQIVND (reference sequence). The CDR3 loop is CASSIDDARETQYF. CDR3 DNA sequence: TGTGCCAGTAGTATAGACGATGCTCGGGAGACCCAGTACTTC.

In this sample, this clone turned up a few times. The rearrangement joins TRBV30 to TRBJ2-3; TRBD2 agrees at 14 bases. Unmatched junction bases numbered 4, after V lost 1 base and J lost 4 bases. The CDR3 extends over 16 amino acids. Germline V gives CDR1 GTSNPN, CDR2 SVGIG (reference sequence). The CDR3 loop reads CAWSEGTSGSADTQYF. CDR3 coding DNA: TGTGCCTGGAGTGAAGGGACTAGCGGGAGCGCAGATACGCAGTATTTT.

Only a few counts were recorded for this clone. The gene calls are TRBV14 and TRBJ2-7; D not certain. Germline V gives CDR1 SGHDN, CDR2 FVKESK. V was cut by 4 bases and J by 3 bases, with 10 bases left in between. The CDR3 has 13 residues. CDR3 coding DNA: TGTGCCAGCAGCCGACCCCCGAGCTACGAGCAGTACTTC. Translated, it gives CASSRPPSYEQYF.

This clone came up a few times. The V gene is TRBV29-1, the J gene TRBJ2-3, with TRBD1 matching over 10 bases. Trimming removed 4 bases from V and 7 bases from J; junction bases left unmatched: 11. The CDR3 contains 15 residues. Per the germline V gene, CDR1 is SQVTM and CDR2 is ANQGSEA. The CDR3 loop reads CSVGEPGTGANTQYF. CDR3 bases: TGCAGCGTTGGAGAGCCCGGGACAGGGGCTAATACGCAGTATTTT.

This clone was counted a few times. A read error may produce the germline difference seen at one junction end. The chain's CDR3 is CASSLPGTDVLF. CDR3 sequence (DNA): TGCGCCAGCAGCCTCCCGGGGACTGATGTGCTCTTC. V is TRBV5-1 and J is TRBJ2-1, with D perhaps matching TRBD2 (6 bases). Germline V gene data show CDR1 as SGHRS and CDR2 as YFSETQ. The CDR3 spans 12 residues.

The chain links TRBV4-1 to TRBJ2-1; TRBD2 agrees at 9 bases. V shed 2 bases and J 2 bases; nucleotides not matched to a gene: 7. CDR1 is MGHRA and CDR2 is YSYEKL in the germline V gene. This CDR3 comprises 17 residues. The CDR3, as DNA: TGCGCCAGCAGCCAAACCGAGCTAGCGGGACCCTACAATGAGCAGTTCTTC. Amino acid sequence: CASSQTELAGPYNEQFF.

This clone was observed a few times. The chain employs TRBV5-6 and TRBJ2-7, with unresolved D. The CDR3 has 13 amino acids. V was shortened by 4 bases and J by 5 bases, with 13 bases between the two germline ends. Germline loops: CDR1 SGHDT, CDR2 YYEEEE. The CDR3 spells CASSLWGTHEQYF. In DNA, the CDR3 is TGTGCCAGCAGCCTTTGGGGTACCCACGAGCAGTACTTC.

The rearrangement links TRBV30 to TRBJ2-5; D is undetermined. Germline CDR1 and CDR2: GTSNPN and SVGIG (reference sequence). The CDR3 covers 11 residues. V was shortened by 6 bases and J by 5 bases, with 10 bases between the two germline ends. The CDR3 DNA reads as TGTGCCTGTAACAGCATGGAGACCCAGTACTTC. It encodes CACNSMETQYF. Full variable domain (rest looked up from reference TRBV30 and TRBJ2-5): SQTIHQWPATLVQPVGSPLSLECTVEGTSNPNLYWYRQAAGRGLQLLFYSVGIGQISSEVPQNLSASRPQDRQFILSSKKLLLSDSGFYLCACNSMETQYFGPGTRLLVL.

This clone has more than one count but fewer than ten. The CDR3 DNA sequence: TGCAGCGTTGAAGGACAGGGACAAGAGACCCAGTACTTC. Translation: CSVEGQGQETQYF. The J gene is TRBJ2-5, the V gene TRBV29-1, with 7 bases that match TRBD1. This CDR3 is built from 13 residues. Germline V gene sequence: CDR1 SQVTM, CDR2 ANQGSEA. The V segment lost 1 base and the J segment 2 bases; nucleotides outside the gene matches: 1. Full variable domain (missing parts from reference TRBV29-1 and TRBJ2-5): SAVISQKPSRDICQRGTSLTIQCQVDSQVTMMFWYRQQPGQSLTLIATANQGSEATYESGFVIDKFPISRPNLTFSTLTVSNMSPEDSSIYLCSVEGQGQETQYFGPGTRLLVL.

The rearrangement uses TRBV10-3 and TRBJ2-1; TRBD2 aligns across 13 bases. The CDR3 has 15 residues. V shed 6 bases, J shed 6 bases, and the junction held 5 bases outside the gene matches. Germline V gene lookup returns CDR1 ENHRY and CDR2 SYGVKD. The CDR3: CAISQLAGGPNEQFF. CDR3 DNA: TGTGCCATCAGCCAACTAGCGGGAGGGCCCAATGAGCAGTTCTTC.

The V gene is TRBV10-3, the J gene TRBJ1-5, with a possible D match to TRBD1 (5 bases). With 5 bases removed from V and 4 bases from J, the gap between germline ends came to 6 bases. Germline V lookup: CDR1 ENHRY, CDR2 SYGVKD. The CDR3 is made up of 12 amino acids. CDR3 in DNA: TGTGCCATCAGTTCAGGGAATCAGCCCCAGCATTTT. Its protein product is CAISSGNQPQHF.

The V call is TRBV30, the J call TRBJ2-5, with 7 bases identical to TRBD1. This CDR3 is built from 14 residues. Germline V gives CDR1 GTSNPN, CDR2 SVGIG (reference sequence). With V trimmed by 4 bases and J by 5 bases, 10 bases remained unmatched. The CDR3 DNA follows: TGTGCCTGGACCGGAACAGGGGCTCTGGAGACCCAGTACTTC. Residues: CAWTGTGALETQYF.

This chain uses TRBV7-2 with TRBJ2-5; D not certain. Trimming stripped 2 bases from V and 5 bases from J, with 6 bases between. The CDR3 covers 12 residues. In germline, CDR1 is SGHTA, CDR2 FQGNSA. Written as DNA, the CDR3 is TGTGCCAGCAGCTTATCGTGGGAGACCCAGTACTTC. As protein: CASSLSWETQYF.

This clone has a handful of counts. The rearrangement joins TRBV4-2 to TRBJ2-7; TRBD2 matches 11 bases. The CDR3 sequence is 15 residues long. The germline CDR1 and CDR2 sequences are LGHNA and YNFKEQ. V gave up 4 bases and J gave up 6 bases; unmatched junction bases: 8. The CDR3 sequence: CASSRLGLAGGEQYF. In DNA, the CDR3 is TGTGCCAGCAGCCGGCTAGGGCTAGCGGGAGGCGAGCAGTACTTC.

The table lists this clone with a few counts. CDR3 region: CASSAYRDSQAFF. Written as DNA, the CDR3 is TGTGCCAGCAGTGCCTACCGGGACAGTCAAGCTTTCTTT. V gene TRBV6-1 combines with J gene TRBJ1-1; 7 nucleotides line up with TRBD1. With 4 bases clipped from V and 9 bases from J, the junction kept 8 bases outside the gene matches. The CDR3 totals 13 residues. Per the germline V gene, CDR1 is MNHNS and CDR2 is SASEGT.

The genes are TRBV30 and TRBJ2-5; tentative D call: TRBD2 (6 bases). Trimming took 6 bases from V and 5 from J, leaving 16 bases between them. Germline V lookup: CDR1 GTSNPN, CDR2 SVGIG (reference sequence). The CDR3 is 13 amino acids. CDR3 region: CACTSYGGETQYF. The CDR3 region has the DNA TGTGCCTGTACTTCTTATGGGGGGGAGACCCAGTACTTC.

The chain carries TRBV4-3 and TRBJ2-2; D uncertain. The length of the CDR3 is 17 residues. Germline values: CDR1 LGHNA, CDR2 YSLEER. V was trimmed by 1 base and J by 4 bases, leaving 16 bases between them. CDR3 amino acids: CASSQGRGGVGTGELFF. CDR3 nucleotides: TGCGCCAGCAGCCAAGGGCGTGGCGGAGTGGGCACCGGGGAGCTGTTTTTT.

This chain uses TRBV29-1 with TRBJ1-2; D might be TRBD1 (6 bases). Per the germline V gene, CDR1 is SQVTM and CDR2 is ANQGSEA. V lost 6 bases and J lost 4, with 21 bases in between. The length of the CDR3 is 15 residues. The CDR3 DNA reads TGCAGCGTCCCAGAGGTGGGCAGGGGCGGCTATGGCTACACCTTC. Its protein is CSVPEVGRGGYGYTF.

J is TRBJ2-3 and V is TRBV7-2; D may match TRBD1 or TRBD2 (5 bases each). The CDR3 runs 16 residues. Germline V gene lookup returns CDR1 SGHTA and CDR2 FQGNSA. The V and J ends lost 1 base and 5 bases respectively, with 16 bases between them. In nucleotides, the CDR3 is TGTGCCAGCAGCTTAGTCTCCGGGACGTTAGGAGATACGCAGTATTTT. The encoded protein is CASSLVSGTLGDTQYF.